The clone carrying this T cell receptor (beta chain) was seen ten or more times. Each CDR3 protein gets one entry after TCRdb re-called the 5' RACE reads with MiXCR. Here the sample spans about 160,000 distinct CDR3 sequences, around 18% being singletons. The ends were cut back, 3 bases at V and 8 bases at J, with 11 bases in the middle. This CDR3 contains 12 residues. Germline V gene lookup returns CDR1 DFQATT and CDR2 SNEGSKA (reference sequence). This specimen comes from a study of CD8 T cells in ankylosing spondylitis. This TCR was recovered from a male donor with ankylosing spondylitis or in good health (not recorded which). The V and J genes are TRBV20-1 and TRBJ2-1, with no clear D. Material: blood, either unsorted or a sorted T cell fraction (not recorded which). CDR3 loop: CSASRRGDEQFF. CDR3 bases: TGCAGTGCTAGTCGTAGAGGCGATGAGCAGTTCTTC.